The following is a T cell receptor beta chain sequence with its context. Its target is not known. Distinct nucleotide sequences in the sample also encode this CDR3. The PCR had 60 Vbeta and 13 Jbeta primers. Some clones are missing from TCRdb's copy, which holds only in-frame ones; the method was immunoSEQ multiplex PCR. Of almost 200,000 clones in the sample, roughly 80% were seen once. The entry originates in a study of cytomegalovirus exposure and HLA in healthy donors. General observations from the study: Roughly even sequencing depth across donors was the assumption behind the presence/absence analyses.

This sequence originates from a male donor in good health and CMV-seropositive. Source material: PBMCs.

The CDR3: CASSEAQGQPQHF. The CDR3 nucleotides read TGTGCCAGCAGTGAAGCTCAGGGTCAGCCCCAGCATTTT. This rearrangement joins TRBV6-1 to TRBJ1-5, with a possible D match to TRBD1 (5 bases). The V gene's germline CDR1 is MNHNS and CDR2 SASEGT. The CDR3 length is 13 residues. With 0 bases removed from V and 6 bases from J, the gap between germline ends came to 6 bases.